One sample yielded the 6 T cell receptor beta chains listed below, sequenced in a study of T cell clones after liver transplantation. Sequencing used immunoSEQ multiplex PCR; TCRdb keeps in-frame clones, though not all of them. The sample contains approximately 72,000 clones, over 85% of which appear only once. The material was CD4+ T cells from blood, obtained before liver transplant. These receptor sequences come from a human donor who received a liver transplant.

CDR3 loop: CASSIDSGRLAGQFF. The CDR3, as DNA: TGTGCCAGTAGTATAGATAGCGGGAGATTGGCGGGTCAGTTCTTC. This rearrangement joins TRBV19 to TRBJ2-1, with TRBD2 matching over 9 bases. V shed 0 bases and J 13 bases; nucleotides not matched to a gene: 10. CDR1 LNHDA and CDR2 SQIVND come from the germline V gene (reference sequence). The CDR3 is 15 amino acids.

The count of this clone is one. This chain uses TRBV19 with TRBJ2-3; the match to TRBD1 covers 10 bases. From germline, CDR1 is LNHDA and CDR2 SQIVND (reference sequence). The CDR3 consists of 18 residues. Trimming at V came to 7 bases and at J to 4 bases, leaving 17 bases not matched to a gene. CDR3 coding DNA: TGTGCCAGTACCAATACCCCGGGACAGGGGAGTTTTGCAGATACGCAGTATTTT. It is translated as CASTNTPGQGSFADTQYF.

V usage is TRBV19 and J usage is TRBJ1-3; D unresolved. The length of the CDR3 is 14 residues. Per germline, CDR1 LNHDA and CDR2 SQIVND (reference sequence). V was clipped by 1 base and J by 0 bases, with 4 bases between them. Here the CDR3 reads CASSIGGSGNTIYF. As DNA, the CDR3 is TGTGCCAGTAGTATAGGGGGCTCTGGAAACACCATATATTTT. The full variable domain, with the rest looked up from reference TRBV19 and TRBJ1-3, is DGGITQSPKYLFRKEGQNVTLSCEQNLNHDAMYWYRQDPGQGLRLIYYSQIVNDFQKGDIAEGYSVSREKKESFPLTVTSAQKNPTAFYLCASSIGGSGNTIYFGEGSWLTVV.

This chain uses TRBV9 with TRBJ2-6; TRBD1 aligns across 7 bases. V shed 4 bases and J 3 bases; nucleotides not matched to a gene: 4. Germline V gene lookup returns CDR1 SGDLS and CDR2 YYNGEE. CDR3 length: 15 amino acids. The CDR3 is CASSPTGFGANVLTF. In DNA, the CDR3 is TGTGCCAGCAGCCCGACAGGGTTTGGGGCCAACGTCCTGACTTTC.

The V gene is TRBV5-5, the J gene TRBJ1-1; tentatively, D is TRBD1 (6 bases). The germline gives CDR1 SGHKS, CDR2 YYEKEE (reference sequence). The germline V and J ends were trimmed by 4 bases and 0 bases, with 10 bases remaining between them. CDR3 size: 14 residues. CDR3 sequence reads: CASSPGAVNTEAFF. In DNA form, the CDR3 reads TGTGCCAGCAGCCCGGGGGCGGTGAACACTGAAGCTTTCTTT.

A note on this clone: The junction departs from the called germline gene at one end, perhaps through a read error. The genes are TRBV7-2 and TRBJ1-2; unclear D gene. The CDR3 length is 12 residues. Germline V gene sequence: CDR1 SGHTA, CDR2 FQGNSA. The CDR3 reads CASSQRAGTPNF. DNA of the CDR3: TGTGCCAGCAGCCAACGGGCGGGCACCCCGAACTTC.